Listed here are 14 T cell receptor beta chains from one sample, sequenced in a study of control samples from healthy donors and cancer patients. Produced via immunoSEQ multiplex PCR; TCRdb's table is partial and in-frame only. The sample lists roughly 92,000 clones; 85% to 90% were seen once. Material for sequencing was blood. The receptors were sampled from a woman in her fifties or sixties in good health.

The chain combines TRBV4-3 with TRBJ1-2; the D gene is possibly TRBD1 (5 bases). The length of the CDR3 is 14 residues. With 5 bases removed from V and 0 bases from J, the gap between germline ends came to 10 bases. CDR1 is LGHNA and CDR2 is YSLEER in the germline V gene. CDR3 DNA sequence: TGCGCCAGCAGCGGTCGGGGCACTAACTATGGCTACACCTTC. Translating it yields CASSGRGTNYGYTF.

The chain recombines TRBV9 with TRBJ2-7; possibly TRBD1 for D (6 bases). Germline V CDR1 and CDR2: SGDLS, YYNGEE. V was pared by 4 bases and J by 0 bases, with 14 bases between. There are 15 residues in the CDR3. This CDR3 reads CASSLGLTGSYEQYF. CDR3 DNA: TGTGCCAGCAGCCTGGGGCTGACAGGCTCCTACGAGCAGTACTTC.

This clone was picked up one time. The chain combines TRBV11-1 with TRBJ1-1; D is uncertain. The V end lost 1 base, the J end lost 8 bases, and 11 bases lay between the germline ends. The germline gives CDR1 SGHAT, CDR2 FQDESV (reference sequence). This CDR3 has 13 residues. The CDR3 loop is CASSLVRNSEAFF. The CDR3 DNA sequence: TGTGCCAGCAGCTTAGTCCGAAACTCCGAAGCTTTCTTT. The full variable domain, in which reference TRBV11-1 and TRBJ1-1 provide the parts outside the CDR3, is EAEVAQSPRYKITEKSQAVAFWCDPISGHATLYWYRQILGQGPELLVQFQDESVVDDSQLPKDRFSAERLKGVDSTLKIQPAELGDSAMYLCASSLVRNSEAFFGQGTRLTVV.

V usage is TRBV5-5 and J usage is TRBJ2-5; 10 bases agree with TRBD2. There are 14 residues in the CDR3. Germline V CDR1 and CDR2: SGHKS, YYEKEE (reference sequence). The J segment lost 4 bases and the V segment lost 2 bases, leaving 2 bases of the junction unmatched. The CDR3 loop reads CASSFSGGRETQYF. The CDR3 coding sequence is TGTGCCAGCAGCTTTAGCGGGGGGAGAGAGACCCAGTACTTC.

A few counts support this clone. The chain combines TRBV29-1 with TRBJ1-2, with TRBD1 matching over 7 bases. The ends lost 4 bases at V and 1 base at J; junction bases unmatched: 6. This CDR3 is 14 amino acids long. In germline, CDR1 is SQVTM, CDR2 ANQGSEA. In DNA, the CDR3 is TGCAGCGTTGCTTTCTCAGGGGGTAACTATGGCTACACCTTC. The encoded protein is CSVAFSGGNYGYTF.

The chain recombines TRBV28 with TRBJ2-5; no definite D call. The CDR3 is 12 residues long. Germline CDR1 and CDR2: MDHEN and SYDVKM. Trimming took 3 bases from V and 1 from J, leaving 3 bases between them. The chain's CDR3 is CASSFFQETQYF. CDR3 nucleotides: TGTGCCAGCAGTTTCTTCCAAGAGACCCAGTACTTC.

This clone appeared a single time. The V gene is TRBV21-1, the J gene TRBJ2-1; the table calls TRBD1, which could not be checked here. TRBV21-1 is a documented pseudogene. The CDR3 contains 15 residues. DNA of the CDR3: TGTGCCAGCAGCAAAGGCGAGAGGGGGCGCAATGAGCAGTTCTTC. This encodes CASSKGERGRNEQFF.

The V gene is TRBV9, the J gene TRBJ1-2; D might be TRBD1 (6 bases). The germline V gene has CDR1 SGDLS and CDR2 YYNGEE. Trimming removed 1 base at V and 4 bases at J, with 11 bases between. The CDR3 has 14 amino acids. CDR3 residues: CASSVRGQGYGYTF. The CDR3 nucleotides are TGTGCCAGCAGCGTAAGGGGACAAGGCTATGGCTACACCTTC.

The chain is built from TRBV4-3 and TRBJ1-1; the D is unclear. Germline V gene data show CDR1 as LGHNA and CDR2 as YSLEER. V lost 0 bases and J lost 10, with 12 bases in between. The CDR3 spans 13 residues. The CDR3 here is CASSQDLGFGAFF. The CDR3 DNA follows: TGCGCCAGCAGCCAAGATTTAGGTTTTGGAGCTTTCTTT.

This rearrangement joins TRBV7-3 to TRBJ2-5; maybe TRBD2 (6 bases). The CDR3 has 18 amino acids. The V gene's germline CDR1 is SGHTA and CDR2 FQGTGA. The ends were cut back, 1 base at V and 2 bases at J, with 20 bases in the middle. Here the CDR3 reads CASSLKVRGSRDQETQYF. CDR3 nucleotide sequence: TGTGCCAGCAGCTTAAAGGTCCGGGGGTCTCGAGATCAAGAGACCCAGTACTTC.

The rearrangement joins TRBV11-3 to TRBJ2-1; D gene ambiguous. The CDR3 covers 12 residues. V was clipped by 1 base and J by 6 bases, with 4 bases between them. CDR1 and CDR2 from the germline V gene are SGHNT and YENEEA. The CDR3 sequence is CASSLVVNEQFF. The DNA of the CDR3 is TGTGCCAGCAGCTTAGTAGTCAATGAGCAGTTCTTC.

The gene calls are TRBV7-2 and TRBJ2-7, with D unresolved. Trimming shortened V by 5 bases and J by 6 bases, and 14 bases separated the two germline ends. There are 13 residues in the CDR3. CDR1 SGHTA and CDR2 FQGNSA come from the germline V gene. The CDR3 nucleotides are TGTGCCAGCAGCCCCAGACCCCCCGGCGAGCAGTACTTC. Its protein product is CASSPRPPGEQYF.

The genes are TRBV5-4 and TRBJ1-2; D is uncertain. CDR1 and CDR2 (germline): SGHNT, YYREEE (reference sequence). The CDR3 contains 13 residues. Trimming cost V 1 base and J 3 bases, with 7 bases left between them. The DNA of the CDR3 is TGTGCCAGCAGCTTGTCCGGAGACTATGGCTACACCTTC. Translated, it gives CASSLSGDYGYTF.

CDR3 sequence (DNA): TGTGCCAGCAGTTATTACGGGGGGGGCCGGGGAGATACGCAGTATTTT. It encodes CASSYYGGGRGDTQYF. This chain uses TRBV6-2 or TRBV6-3 with TRBJ2-3; 8 bases line up with TRBD2. CDR3 length equals 16 residues. CDR1 is MNHEY and CDR2 is SVGEGT in the germline V gene. Germline trimming cut 3 bases from V and 5 bases from J; bases unmatched to any gene: 10.